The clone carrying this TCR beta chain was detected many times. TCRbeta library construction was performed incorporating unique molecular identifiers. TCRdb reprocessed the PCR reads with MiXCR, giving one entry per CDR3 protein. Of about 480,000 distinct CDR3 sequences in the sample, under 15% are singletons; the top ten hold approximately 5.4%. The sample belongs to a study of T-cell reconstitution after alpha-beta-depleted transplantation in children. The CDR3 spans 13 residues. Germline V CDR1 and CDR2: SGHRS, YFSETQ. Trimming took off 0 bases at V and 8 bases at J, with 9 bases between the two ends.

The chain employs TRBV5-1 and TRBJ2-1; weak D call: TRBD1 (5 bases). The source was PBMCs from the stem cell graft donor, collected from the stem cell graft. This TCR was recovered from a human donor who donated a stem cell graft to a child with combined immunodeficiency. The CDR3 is CASSLVRGHEQFF. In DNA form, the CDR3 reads TGCGCCAGCAGCTTGGTTAGGGGCCATGAGCAGTTCTTC.